The following is a TCR beta chain sequence with its context. Its antigen is still unknown. This specimen belongs to a study of identical twins. Study-level findings and limits: Interpretation of the results relied on cross-sectional statistical analysis and not on following the same donors. Researchers reported weaker excess twin sharing in beta out-of-frame sequences.

The CDR3 totals 13 residues. CDR1 is SGHTS and CDR2 is YDEGEE in the germline V gene. Trimming took off 5 bases at V and 4 bases at J, with 13 bases between the two ends. TCRdb re-called the 5' RACE reads with MiXCR, one entry per CDR3 protein. The sample holds hundreds of thousands of distinct CDR3 sequences, over 15% seen once. This sample also belongs to another study, concerning T cells expressing NK-cell markers. Turning to that study: Only alpha-beta TCR T cells were sorted in several experiments, using an anti-gamma-delta TCR antibody. Over 5 donors carried dominant NKG2C+ clonotypes that made up roughly 1.0-7.5% of their CD8+ T cells.

The specimen sequenced was PBMCs. This sequence joins TRBV5-8 and TRBJ2-7; D gene uncertain. This TCR derives from a woman between 18 and 30 years old in good health. DNA for the CDR3: TGTGCCAGCAGATCCGACCCCGTTTACGAGCAGTACTTC. Translating gives CASRSDPVYEQYF.